Sequencing of this T cell receptor beta chain was carried out in a study of T cell responses to AZD1222 COVID-19 vaccine. V was clipped by 6 bases and J by 4 bases, with 16 bases between them. This CDR3 spans 14 amino acids. Germline assignment: CDR1 MRHNA and CDR2 SNTAGT. Data came from immunoSEQ multiplex PCR; TCRdb stores just in-frame clones and leaves some out. The sample consists of about 120,000 clones, 90% of them appearing once. The sample was peripheral blood, taken on day 0 of MenACWY control vaccination. The TCR sequence derives from an adult in good health. The chain couples TRBV6-4 to TRBJ2-7, with D tentatively TRBD1 or TRBD2 (5 bases each). CDR3 in amino acids: CASSGHRDPYEQYV. The CDR3 DNA is TGTGCCAGCAGCGGCCACCGGGACCCATACGAGCAGTACGTC.